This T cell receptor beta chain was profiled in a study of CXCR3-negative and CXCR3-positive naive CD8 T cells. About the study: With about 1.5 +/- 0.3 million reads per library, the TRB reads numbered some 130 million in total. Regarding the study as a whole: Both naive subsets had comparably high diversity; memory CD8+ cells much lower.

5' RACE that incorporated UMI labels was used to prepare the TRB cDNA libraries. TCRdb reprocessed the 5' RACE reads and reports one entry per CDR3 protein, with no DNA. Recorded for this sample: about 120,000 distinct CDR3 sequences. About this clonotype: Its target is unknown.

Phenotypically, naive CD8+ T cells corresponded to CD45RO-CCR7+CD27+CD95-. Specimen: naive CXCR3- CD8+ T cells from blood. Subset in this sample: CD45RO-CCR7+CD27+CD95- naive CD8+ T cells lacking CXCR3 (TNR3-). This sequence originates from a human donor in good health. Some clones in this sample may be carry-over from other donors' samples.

This chain's CDR3 is CASSRAGGVYEQYF. The chain joins TRBV14 to TRBJ2-7; no DNA is available, so the TRBD2 call from TCRdb remains unchecked. Per germline, CDR1 SGHDN and CDR2 FVKESK. CDR3 length: 14 amino acids. Supplemented by reference TRBV14 and TRBJ2-7, the full variable domain reads EAGVTQFPSHSVIEKGQTVTLRCDPISGHDNLYWYRRVMGKEIKFLLHFVKESKQDESGMPNNRFLAERTGGTYSTLKVQPAELEDSGVYFCASSRAGGVYEQYFGPGTRLTVT.